This T cell receptor beta chain was sequenced for a study of blood T cell repertoires in COVID-19. Study context: The samples span acute and convalescent COVID-19 from the United States, Italy and Spain. Sources were T cells, B-cell-depleted T cells, or PBMCs; the material itself was cDNA or gDNA.

Deletions cut 3 bases from V and 7 bases from J, with 16 bases between. There are 15 residues in the CDR3. Germline V lookup: CDR1 LNHDA, CDR2 SQIVND (reference sequence). As originally analysed: For nucleated cells, counts were estimated from reference gene primer amplification. Sequenced by immunoSEQ multiplex PCR; TCRdb stores in-frame clones only, minus some. V, J and clone size are those of that table, while D and trimming were read from the DNA. The data hold 10,000 to 15,000 clones, with 78% observed a single time. This sequence joins TRBV19 and TRBJ2-1; weak D call: TRBD2 (6 bases). This TCR was sampled from a human donor in a cohort sampled during active COVID-19. Sequences were obtained from peripheral blood. The CDR3 nucleotides are TGTGCCAGTAGTATTGGGGGGACCCGGGGAAATGAGCAGTTCTTC. Residues: CASSIGGTRGNEQFF.